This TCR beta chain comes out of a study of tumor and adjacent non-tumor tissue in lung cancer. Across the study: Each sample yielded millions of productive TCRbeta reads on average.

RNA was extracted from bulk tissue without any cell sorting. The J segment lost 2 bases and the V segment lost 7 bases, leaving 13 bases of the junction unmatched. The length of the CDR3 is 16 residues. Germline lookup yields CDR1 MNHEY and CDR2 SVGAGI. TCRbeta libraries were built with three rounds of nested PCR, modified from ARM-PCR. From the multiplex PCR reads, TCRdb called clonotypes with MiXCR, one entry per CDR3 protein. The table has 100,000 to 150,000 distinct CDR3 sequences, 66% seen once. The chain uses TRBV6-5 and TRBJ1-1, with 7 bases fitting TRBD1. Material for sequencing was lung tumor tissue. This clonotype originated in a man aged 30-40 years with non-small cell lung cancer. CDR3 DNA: TGTGCCAGCAATCTCGCCCCGGGACAGCTAAACACTGAAGCTTTCTTT. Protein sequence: CASNLAPGQLNTEAFF.